The clone carrying this T cell receptor (beta chain) was detected only a few times. Its cognate antigen is unknown. Unique molecular identifiers were built into the TCRbeta library. From the PCR reads, TCRdb called clonotypes with MiXCR, one entry per CDR3 protein. Here the sample spans 300,000 to 400,000 distinct CDR3 sequences, 15% to 20% being singletons. The data are from a study of T-cell reconstitution after alpha-beta-depleted transplantation in children. Germline V gene data show CDR1 as MDHEN and CDR2 as SYDVKM. The V gene lost 6 bases and the J gene lost 4 bases, with 6 bases spanning the gap. This CDR3 contains 11 residues. Study findings and constraints: In patients about two months after transplant, alpha-beta T cells reportedly arose from several hundred expanded graft clones.

The source of this sequence is a male patient aged 2 to 9 who had a stem cell transplant for acute lymphoblastic leukemia, so the T cells may come from the graft donor. The V gene is TRBV28, the J gene TRBJ2-5; D call uncertain. This sample comprised PBMCs, mostly from graft donor cells, obtained 360 days after TCRalphabeta/CD19-depleted stem cell transplant. CDR3 sequence: CASRKGETQYF. The CDR3 DNA reads TGTGCCAGCAGGAAAGGAGAGACCCAGTACTTC.